Listed below are T cell receptor beta chains from one sample, sequenced in a study of blood T cell repertoires in COVID-19. This table comes from immunoSEQ multiplex PCR, and its TCRdb copy is limited to in-frame clones, with some not included. This sample has approximately 37,000 clones, with about 86% found just once. The sample was peripheral blood. The source of these receptors is a man aged 45-65 years in a cohort sampled during active COVID-19. Both conserved end residues are part of each CDR3. The order of the fields is clone size, J gene, D gene, V gene, CDR3 DNA, CDR3 protein. The D gene is left open where the match is weak. Clone size, where shown, is once, few, many, or a class for clones that have expanded.

size: .; J: TRBJ1-5; D: .; V: TRBV2; DNA: TGTGCCAGCAGTGCTACCAGGGGATATCAGCCCCAGCATTTT; CDR3: CASSATRGYQPQHF
size: once; J: TRBJ2-1; D: .; V: TRBV19; DNA: TGTGCCAGTAGTATCTCGACTAACTCCTACAATGAGCAGTTCTTC; CDR3: CASSISTNSYNEQFF
size: .; J: TRBJ1-3; D: TRBD1; V: TRBV15; DNA: TGTGCCACCAGCGGCGACAGGGCGGTGTACTCTGGAAACACCATATATTTT; CDR3: CATSGDRAVYSGNTIYF
size: .; J: TRBJ1-6; D: .; V: TRBV19; DNA: TGTGCCAGTAGTACGTTCCGGACACGCAATTCACCCCTCCACTTT; CDR3: CASSTFRTRNSPLHF
size: .; J: TRBJ2-2; D: .; V: TRBV5-1; DNA: TGCGCCAGCAGCCTAACGATAAACACCGGGGAGCTGTTTTTT; CDR3: CASSLTINTGELFF
size: .; J: TRBJ2-2; D: TRBD1; V: TRBV5-1; DNA: TGCGCCAGCAGCATCGGACAGGGGGCGAACACCGGGGAGCTGTTTTTT; CDR3: CASSIGQGANTGELFF
size: once; J: TRBJ1-4; D: .; V: TRBV19; DNA: TGTGCCAGTAGTATACAGGGAAGACGAGAAAAACTGTTTTTT; CDR3: CASSIQGRREKLFF
size: .; J: TRBJ2-1; D: TRBD1; V: TRBV11-2; DNA: TGTGCCAGCAGCCCAGGGACAGGGTACAATGAGCAGTTCTTC; CDR3: CASSPGTGYNEQFF
size: .; J: TRBJ1-1; D: TRBD1; V: TRBV18; DNA: TGTGCCAGCTCAGCGCAGACAGGGGGCCTTGCTGAAGCTTTCTTT; CDR3: CASSAQTGGLAEAFF
size: .; J: TRBJ1-1; D: .; V: TRBV4-1; DNA: TGCGCCAGCAGCCCCCGACAGGCAAACACTGAAGCTTTCTTT; CDR3: CASSPRQANTEAFF
size: .; J: TRBJ1-4; D: .; V: TRBV6-2/TRBV6-3; DNA: TGTGCCAGCAGTGCCCCTCTGGGGGCAGGAGAAAAACTGTTTTTT; CDR3: CASSAPLGAGEKLFF
size: .; J: TRBJ2-3; D: TRBD2; V: TRBV9; DNA: TGTGCCAGCAGCTCCCAATCGACTAGCGGGGGGCGGGCAACAGATACGCAGTATTTT; CDR3: CASSSQSTSGGRATDTQYF
size: .; J: TRBJ1-2; D: .; V: TRBV27; DNA: TGTGCCAGCAGTTTGGACGGGGGTAGGAACTATGGCTACACCTTC; CDR3: CASSLDGGRNYGYTF
size: .; J: TRBJ1-1; D: .; V: TRBV25-1; DNA: TGTGCCACCCGGGTAGGCACTGAAGCTTTCTTT; CDR3: CATRVGTEAFF
size: .; J: TRBJ2-2; D: .; V: TRBV11-2; DNA: TGTGCCAGCAGGGCCGGGACGAACACCGGGGAGCTGTTTTTT; CDR3: CASRAGTNTGELFF
size: medium-sized; J: TRBJ2-1; D: .; V: TRBV6-2/TRBV6-3; DNA: TGTGCCAGCAGCTCCGGGAGAGAGGGCGATGAGCAGTTCTTC; CDR3: CASSSGREGDEQFF
size: .; J: TRBJ1-4; D: TRBD1; V: TRBV29-1; DNA: TGCAGCGTTTTCAGGCAGGGGGGTGAAAAACTGTTTTTT; CDR3: CSVFRQGGEKLFF
size: once; J: TRBJ1-1; D: .; V: TRBV5-1; DNA: TGCGCCAGCAGCCCCGAGCGGGCGGGTAGTGATGAAGCTTTCTTT; CDR3: CASSPERAGSDEAFF
size: .; J: TRBJ2-1; D: TRBD2; V: TRBV7-3; DNA: TGTGCCAGCAGCTTAATGATAGCGGGGGGGCAAGATGAGCAGTTCTTC; CDR3: CASSLMIAGGQDEQFF
size: .; J: TRBJ2-3; D: TRBD1; V: TRBV19; DNA: TGTGCCAGCTCCCGGGACAGGGACTTTATTTCTAGCACAGATACGCAGTATTTT; CDR3: CASSRDRDFISSTDTQYF
size: .; J: TRBJ2-2; D: TRBD2; V: TRBV9; DNA: TGTGCCAGCAGCGGGGCCTCGCGGGAGGGGCGCTTAAAGCTGTTTTTT; CDR3: CASSGASREGRLKLFF
size: .; J: TRBJ2-2; D: .; V: TRBV7-9; DNA: TGTGCCAGCAGCCCTGACTGGGGCGTCGGGGAGCTGTTTTTT; CDR3: CASSPDWGVGELFF